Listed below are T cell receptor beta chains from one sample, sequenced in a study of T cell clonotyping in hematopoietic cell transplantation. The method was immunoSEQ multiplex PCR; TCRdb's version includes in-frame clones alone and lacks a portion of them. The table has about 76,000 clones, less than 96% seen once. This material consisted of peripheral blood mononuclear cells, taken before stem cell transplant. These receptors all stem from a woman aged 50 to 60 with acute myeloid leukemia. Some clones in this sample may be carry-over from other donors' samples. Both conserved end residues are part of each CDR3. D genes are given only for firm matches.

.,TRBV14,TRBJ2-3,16,CASSQEQGRYTDTQYF,TGTGCCAGCAGCCAAGAGCAAGGGAGGTATACAGATACGCAGTATTTT
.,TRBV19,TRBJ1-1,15,CASSRDEGWDTEAFF,TGTGCCAGTAGTAGAGACGAGGGTTGGGACACTGAAGCTTTCTTT
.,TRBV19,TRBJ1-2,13,CASSVRTDYGYTF,TGTGCCAGTAGTGTGAGGACAGACTATGGCTACACCTTC
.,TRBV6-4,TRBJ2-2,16,CATKQTGTLNTGELFF,TGTGCCACTAAACAAACCGGGACTTTGAACACCGGGGAGCTGTTTTTT
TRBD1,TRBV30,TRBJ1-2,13,CAWGTGANYGYTF,TGTGCCTGGGGGACAGGGGCTAACTATGGCTACACCTTC
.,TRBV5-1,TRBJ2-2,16,CASSARGRGNTGELFF,TGCGCCAGCAGCGCCCGCGGAAGGGGTAACACCGGGGAGCTGTTTTTT
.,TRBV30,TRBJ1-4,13,CAWSRRDWEKLFF,TGTGCCTGGAGTCGCAGGGATTGGGAAAAACTGTTTTTT
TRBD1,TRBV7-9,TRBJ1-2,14,CASSFRDRDSGYTF,TGTGCCAGCAGCTTCCGGGACAGGGATTCTGGCTACACCTTC
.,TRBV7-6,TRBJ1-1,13,CASSLGENTEAFF,TGTGCCAGCAGCTTAGGAGAGAACACTGAAGCTTTCTTT
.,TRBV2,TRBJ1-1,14,CASSTRQGDTEAFF,TGTGCCAGCAGCACGAGGCAGGGAGACACTGAAGCTTTCTTT
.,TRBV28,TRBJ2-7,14,CASSPTSGTYEQYF,TGTGCCAGCAGTCCGACGTCCGGAACCTACGAGCAGTACTTC